This paragraph reports one T cell receptor beta chain. No antigen is known for it. This entry comes from a study of cytomegalovirus exposure and HLA in healthy donors. For the study at large: Genotyping showed 81% of hundreds of donors falling in the Caucasian-associated ancestry cluster.

The PCR was carried out with 60 Vbeta primers and 13 Jbeta primers. Method: immunoSEQ multiplex PCR; TCRdb's copy keeps in-frame clones and lacks some. This sample has 150,000 to 200,000 clones, with roughly 87% found just once. General observations from the study: V- and J-gene trimming of TCR beta was linked (in a later analysis) to a missense DCLRE1C variant. For presence/absence analyses, sequencing depth was assumed to be roughly uniform across donors. Certain indistinguishable V segments, among them TRBV6-2 and TRBV6-3, were excluded.

This CDR3 spans 15 amino acids. The germline V and J ends were trimmed by 5 bases and 1 base, with 14 bases remaining between them. Germline V gene lookup returns CDR1 MNHNY and CDR2 SVGAGI (reference sequence). Sequences were obtained from PBMCs. V usage is TRBV6-6 and J usage is TRBJ2-5; maybe TRBD1 (6 bases). The receptor comes from a woman between 50 and 59 years old in good health and CMV-seronegative. CDR3 sequence reads: CASSPQGVGQETQYF. Here the CDR3 DNA reads TGTGCCAGCAGTCCACAGGGAGTGGGCCAAGAGACCCAGTACTTC.